A selection of T cell receptor beta chains follows, all from one sample in a study of PD-L1 blockade in urothelial cancer. Sequencing used immunoSEQ multiplex PCR; TCRdb keeps in-frame clones, though not all of them. This sample has fewer than 25,000 clones, with about 83% found just once. The source was PBMCs, collected around atezolizumab (anti-PD-L1) treatment. Every receptor here comes from a man aged 50 to 60 with urothelial cancer. CDR3s include the opening cysteine and the closing phenylalanine or tryptophan. The order of the fields is V gene, CDR3 length, J gene, clone size, D gene, CDR3 protein, CDR3 DNA. A D gene is named only where the DNA matches it firmly. The size of a clone is reported for some rows only, either as once, few or many, or as a class for expanded clones.

TRBV19	15	TRBJ2-7	.	.	CASSVGQWGSYEQYF	TGTGCCAGTAGTGTCGGACAGTGGGGATCCTACGAGCAGTACTTC
TRBV5-1	20	TRBJ2-3	.	TRBD2	CASSLDLAASGGPSTDTQYF	TGCGCCAGCAGCTTGGATTTGGCGGCTAGCGGGGGCCCTAGCACAGATACGCAGTATTTT
TRBV5-4	16	TRBJ2-5	.	.	CASSFEGGGLQETQYF	TGTGCCAGCAGCTTCGAGGGGGGGGGCCTCCAAGAGACCCAGTACTTC
TRBV11-3	15	TRBJ2-5	.	TRBD2	CASSFSGSKGETQYF	TGTGCCAGCAGCTTTAGCGGGAGTAAGGGAGAGACCCAGTACTTC
TRBV9	19	TRBJ2-7	.	.	CASSAYDSTLQFSSYEQYF	TGTGCCAGCAGCGCCTACGACAGTACTTTACAATTCAGCTCCTACGAGCAGTACTTC
TRBV14	14	TRBJ1-1	.	.	CASSNYGGNTEAFF	TGTGCCAGCAGCAACTACGGAGGCAACACTGAAGCTTTCTTT
TRBV7-9	15	TRBJ2-7	.	.	CASSRRQSGHHEQYF	TGTGCCAGCAGCCGAAGACAGTCTGGCCATCACGAGCAGTACTTC
TRBV18	15	TRBJ1-4	.	.	CASSPERATNEKLFF	TGTGCCAGCTCACCGGAGAGGGCAACTAATGAAAAACTGTTTTTT
TRBV29-1	13	TRBJ1-2	.	TRBD1	CSVLDRGGYGYTF	TGCAGCGTTTTGGACAGGGGTGGCTATGGCTACACCTTC
TRBV7-3	19	TRBJ1-2	.	TRBD1	CASSFNWDRSILANYGYTF	TGTGCCAGCAGTTTTAACTGGGACAGGAGCATTTTAGCTAACTATGGCTACACCTTC
TRBV7-3	13	TRBJ1-1	.	.	CASSSQQNTEAFF	TGTGCCAGCAGCTCACAGCAGAACACTGAAGCTTTCTTT
TRBV28	14	TRBJ1-3	.	.	CASGIQGTGSTIYF	TGTGCCAGCGGGATCCAGGGTACAGGAAGCACCATATATTTT
TRBV9	14	TRBJ2-5	.	.	CASSVRSGQETQYF	TGTGCCAGCAGCGTAAGGTCGGGTCAAGAGACCCAGTACTTC
TRBV7-6	13	TRBJ1-1	few	.	CASSFREGTEAFF	TGTGCCAGCAGCTTCAGGGAAGGGACTGAAGCTTTCTTT